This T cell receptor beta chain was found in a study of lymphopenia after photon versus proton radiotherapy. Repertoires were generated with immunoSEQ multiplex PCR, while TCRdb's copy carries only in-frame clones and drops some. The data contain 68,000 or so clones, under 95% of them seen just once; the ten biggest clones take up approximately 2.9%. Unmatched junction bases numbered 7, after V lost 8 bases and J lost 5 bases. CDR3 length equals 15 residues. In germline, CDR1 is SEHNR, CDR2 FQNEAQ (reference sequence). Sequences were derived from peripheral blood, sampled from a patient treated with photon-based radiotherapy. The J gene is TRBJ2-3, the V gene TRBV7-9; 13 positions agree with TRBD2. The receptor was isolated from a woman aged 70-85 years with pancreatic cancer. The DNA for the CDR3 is TGTGCCAGCGGAACTAGCGGGAGGGCCGGAGATACGCAGTATTTT. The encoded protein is CASGTSGRAGDTQYF. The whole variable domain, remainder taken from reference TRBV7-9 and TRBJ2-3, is DTGVSQNPRHKITKRGQNVTFRCDPISEHNRLYWYRQTLGQGPEFLTYFQNEAQLEKSRLLSDRFSAERPKGSFSTLEIQRTEQGDSAMYLCASGTSGRAGDTQYFGPGTRLTVL.